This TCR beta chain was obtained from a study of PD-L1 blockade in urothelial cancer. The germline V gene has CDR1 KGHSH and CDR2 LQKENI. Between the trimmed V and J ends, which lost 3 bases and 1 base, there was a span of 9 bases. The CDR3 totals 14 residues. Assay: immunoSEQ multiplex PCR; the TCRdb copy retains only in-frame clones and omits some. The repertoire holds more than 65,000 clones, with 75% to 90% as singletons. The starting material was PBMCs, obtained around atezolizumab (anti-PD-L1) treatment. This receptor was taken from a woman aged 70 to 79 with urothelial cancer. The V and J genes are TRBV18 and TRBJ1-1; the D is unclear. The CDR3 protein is CASSPAVQNTEAFF. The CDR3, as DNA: TGTGCCAGCTCACCGGCCGTACAGAACACTGAAGCTTTCTTT.